Following are 12 T cell receptor beta chains from one sample sequenced in a study of T cell clonotyping in hematopoietic cell transplantation. Sample time point: recipient sample about 28 days before transplant, after cytoreduction. Clones were read by immunoSEQ multiplex PCR, and TCRdb kept only the in-frame ones, dropping some. Among roughly 30,000 clones listed, more than 70% were seen once. The sample in question was peripheral blood mononuclear cells, obtained before stem cell transplant. These receptors were obtained from a man aged 35-49 years with acute myeloid leukemia. Some clones in this sample may be carry-over from other donors' samples.

Here the CDR3 reads CASSQSDVNQPQHF. The CDR3, as DNA: TGTGCCAGCAGTCAGAGTGACGTCAATCAGCCCCAGCATTTT. J is TRBJ1-5 and V is TRBV6-6; D remains unclear. The CDR3 is 14 amino acids. CDR1 is MNHNY, CDR2 SVGAGI, per germline (reference sequence). V lost 5 bases to trimming and J lost 3 bases, with 11 bases between them.

This clone was counted a few times. The V call is TRBV19, the J call TRBJ1-2; possible D gene TRBD1, 5 bases. Trimming shortened V by 3 bases and J by 2 bases, and 13 bases separated the two germline ends. The CDR3 runs to 15 residues. The germline gives CDR1 LNHDA, CDR2 SQIVND (reference sequence). The CDR3 protein is CASSMYGGLNYGYTF. Written as DNA, the CDR3 is TGTGCCAGTAGTATGTATGGGGGGTTGAACTATGGCTACACCTTC.

V usage is TRBV29-1 and J usage is TRBJ2-1; D possibly corresponds to TRBD1 (6 bases). The V gene lost 8 bases and the J gene lost 9 bases, with 20 bases spanning the gap. CDR1 is SQVTM, CDR2 ANQGSEA, per germline. CDR3 length equals 13 residues. The CDR3 sequence: CSLGAYRDSEQFF. The CDR3 DNA follows: TGCAGCCTGGGGGCGTACCGAGATAGTGAGCAGTTCTTC.

The chain combines TRBV15 with TRBJ1-3; the D is unclear. This CDR3 region has 16 residues. Trimming cost V 0 bases and J 3 bases, with 12 bases left between them. The germline gives CDR1 LNHNV, CDR2 YYDKDF (reference sequence). The CDR3 sequence is CATSREPGRNGNTIYF. In DNA form, the CDR3 reads TGTGCCACCAGCAGAGAGCCAGGACGGAATGGAAACACCATATATTTT.

CDR3 protein: CASSLGQTNYGYTF. The DNA of the CDR3 is TGTGCCAGCAGCTTAGGCCAGACTAACTATGGCTACACCTTC. This sequence joins TRBV11-3 and TRBJ1-2; D not certain. V dropped 1 base and J dropped 0 bases, with 6 bases sitting between them. The CDR3 covers 14 residues. Germline CDR1 reads SGHNT; CDR2 reads YENEEA.

The chain couples TRBV5-1 to TRBJ2-7; D remains ambiguous. V lost 0 bases to trimming and J lost 9 bases, with 13 bases between them. CDR1 and CDR2 (germline): SGHRS, YFSETQ. The CDR3 length is 13 residues. CDR3 region: CASSLAELGSQYF. As DNA, the CDR3 is TGCGCCAGCAGCTTGGCCGAGCTGGGATCGCAGTACTTC.

V usage is TRBV27 and J usage is TRBJ2-1; 12 bases fit TRBD2. The CDR3 consists of 16 residues. Trimming at V came to 0 bases and at J to 8 bases, leaving 5 bases not matched to a gene. The germline V gene encodes CDR1 MNHEY and CDR2 SMNVEV (reference sequence). For the CDR3, the DNA is TGTGCCAGCAGTTTATCGCCTAGCGGGGGGGCCCATGAGCAGTTCTTC. Translation: CASSLSPSGGAHEQFF.

This rearrangement joins TRBV4-3 to TRBJ1-2, with TRBD1 matching 7 bases. Germline V gene lookup returns CDR1 LGHNA and CDR2 YSLEER. V shed 0 bases and J 4 bases; nucleotides not matched to a gene: 5. CDR3 size: 15 residues. CDR3 sequence reads: CASSQDQGGGYGYTF. CDR3 DNA sequence: TGCGCCAGCAGCCAAGATCAGGGGGGAGGCTATGGCTACACCTTC.

The chain is built from TRBV4-1 and TRBJ1-2; D is ambiguous. The germline V gene encodes CDR1 MGHRA and CDR2 YSYEKL. V shed 0 bases and J shed 2 bases, with 7 bases lying between them. There are 14 residues in the CDR3. The CDR3 DNA reads as TGCGCCAGCAGCCAAGAATATTCCAACTATGGCTACACCTTC. This sequence encodes CASSQEYSNYGYTF.

The rearrangement uses TRBV7-2 and TRBJ2-5; D gene ambiguous. Trimming stripped 0 bases from V and 6 bases from J, with 5 bases between. This CDR3 is 12 amino acids long. From germline, CDR1 is SGHTA and CDR2 FQGNSA. The CDR3 is CASSLALQTQYF. The CDR3 nucleotides are TGTGCCAGCAGCTTAGCGCTTCAGACCCAGTACTTC.

V usage is TRBV6-5 and J usage is TRBJ2-4; weak D call: TRBD2 (5 bases). Germline CDR1 MNHEY, CDR2 SVGAGI. V shed 2 bases and J shed 6 bases, with 14 bases lying between them. The CDR3 is 15 amino acids. The CDR3 reads CASSYGSYEGNIQYF. CDR3 bases: TGTGCCAGCAGTTACGGTTCTTACGAGGGAAACATTCAGTACTTC.

V and J are TRBV30 and TRBJ2-7, with 7 bases aligning to TRBD1. Germline V gene sequence: CDR1 GTSNPN, CDR2 SVGIG (reference sequence). V trimming: 3 bases; J trimming: 6 bases; junction bases outside the gene matches: 5. The CDR3 totals 12 residues. The CDR3 sequence: CAWRGQTAEQYF. CDR3 DNA sequence: TGTGCCTGGAGGGGACAGACGGCCGAGCAGTACTTC.